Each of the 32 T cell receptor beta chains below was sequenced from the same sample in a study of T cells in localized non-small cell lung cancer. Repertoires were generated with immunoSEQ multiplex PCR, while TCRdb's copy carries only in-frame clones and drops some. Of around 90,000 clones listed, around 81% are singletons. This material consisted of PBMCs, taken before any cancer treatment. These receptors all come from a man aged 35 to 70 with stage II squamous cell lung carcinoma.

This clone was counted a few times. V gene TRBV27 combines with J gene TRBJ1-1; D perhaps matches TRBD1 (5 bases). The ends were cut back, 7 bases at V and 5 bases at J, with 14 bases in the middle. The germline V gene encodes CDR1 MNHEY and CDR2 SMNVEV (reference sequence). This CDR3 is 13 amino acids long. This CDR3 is CASTPGGSTEAFF. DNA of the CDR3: TGTGCCAGCACCCCCGGGGGGAGTACTGAAGCTTTCTTT.

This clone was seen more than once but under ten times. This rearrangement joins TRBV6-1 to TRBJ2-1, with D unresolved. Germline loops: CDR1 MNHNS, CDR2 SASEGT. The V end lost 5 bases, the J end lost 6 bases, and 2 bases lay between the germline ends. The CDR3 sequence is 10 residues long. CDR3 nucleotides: TGTGCCAGCAGTTTCAATGAGCAGTTCTTC. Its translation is CASSFNEQFF.

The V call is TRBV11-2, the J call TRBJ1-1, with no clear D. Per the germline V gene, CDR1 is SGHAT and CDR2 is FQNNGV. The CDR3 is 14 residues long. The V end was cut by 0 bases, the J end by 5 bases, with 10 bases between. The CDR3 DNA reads TGTGCCAGCAGCTTAGATCCGGCAGCAACTGAAGCTTTCTTT. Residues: CASSLDPAATEAFF.

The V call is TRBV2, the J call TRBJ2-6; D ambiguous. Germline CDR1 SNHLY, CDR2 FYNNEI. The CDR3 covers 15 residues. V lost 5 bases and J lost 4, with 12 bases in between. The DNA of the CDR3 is TGTGCCAGCAGTACCCGGGCGTCCGGGGCCAACGTCCTGACTTTC. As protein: CASSTRASGANVLTF.

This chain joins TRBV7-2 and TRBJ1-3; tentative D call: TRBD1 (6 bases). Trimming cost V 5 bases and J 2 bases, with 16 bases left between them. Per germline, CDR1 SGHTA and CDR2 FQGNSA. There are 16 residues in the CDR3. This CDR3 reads CASSTNPGAAGNTIYF. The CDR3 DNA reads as TGTGCCAGCAGCACCAATCCGGGGGCAGCTGGAAACACCATATATTTT.

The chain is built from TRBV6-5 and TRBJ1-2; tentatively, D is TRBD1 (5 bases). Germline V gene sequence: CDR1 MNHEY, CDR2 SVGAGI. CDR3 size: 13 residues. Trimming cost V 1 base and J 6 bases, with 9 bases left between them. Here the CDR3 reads CASSYLGRDGYTF. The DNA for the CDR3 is TGTGCCAGCAGTTACTTGGGCAGGGATGGCTACACCTTC.

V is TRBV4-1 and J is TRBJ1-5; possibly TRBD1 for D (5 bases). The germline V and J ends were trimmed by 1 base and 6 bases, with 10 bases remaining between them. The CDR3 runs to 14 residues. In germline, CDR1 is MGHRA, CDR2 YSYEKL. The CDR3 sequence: CASSQGGIGQPQHF. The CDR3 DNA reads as TGCGCCAGCAGCCAAGGGGGGATCGGTCAGCCCCAGCATTTT.

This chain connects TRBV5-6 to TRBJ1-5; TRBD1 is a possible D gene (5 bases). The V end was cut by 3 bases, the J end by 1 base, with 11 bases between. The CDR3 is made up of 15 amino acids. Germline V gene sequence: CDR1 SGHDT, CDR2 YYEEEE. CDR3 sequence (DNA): TGTGCCAGCAGCTCTCAGGGAAACAGCAATCAGCCCCAGCATTTT. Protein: CASSSQGNSNQPQHF.

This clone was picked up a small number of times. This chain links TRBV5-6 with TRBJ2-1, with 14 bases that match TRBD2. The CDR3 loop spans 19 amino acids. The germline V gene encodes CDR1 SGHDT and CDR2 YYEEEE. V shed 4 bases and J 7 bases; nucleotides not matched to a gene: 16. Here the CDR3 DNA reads TGTGCCAGCAGCACACCGGGACTAGCGGGAGAGGGCCTATTGAATGAGCAGTTCTTC. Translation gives CASSTPGLAGEGLLNEQFF. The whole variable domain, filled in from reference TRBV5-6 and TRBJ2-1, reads DAGVTQSPTHLIKTRGQQVTLRCSPKSGHDTVSWYQQALGQGPQFIFQYYEEEERQRGNFPDRFSGHQFPNYSSELNVNALLLGDSALYLCASSTPGLAGEGLLNEQFFGPGTRLTVL.

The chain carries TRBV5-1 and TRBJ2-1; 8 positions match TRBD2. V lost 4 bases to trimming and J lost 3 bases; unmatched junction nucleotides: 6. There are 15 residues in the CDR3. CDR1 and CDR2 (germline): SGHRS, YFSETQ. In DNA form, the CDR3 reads TGCGCCAGCAGCATTAGCGGGAACCTCTACAATGAGCAGTTCTTC. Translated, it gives CASSISGNLYNEQFF.

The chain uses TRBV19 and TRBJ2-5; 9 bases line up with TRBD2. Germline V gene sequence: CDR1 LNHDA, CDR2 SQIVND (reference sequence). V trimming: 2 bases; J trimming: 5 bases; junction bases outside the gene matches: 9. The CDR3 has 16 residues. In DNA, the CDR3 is TGTGCCAGTAGTATATTTAATAGCGGGAGCCGGGAGACCCAGTACTTC. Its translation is CASSIFNSGSRETQYF.

The DNA of the CDR3 is TGTGCCAGCAGCTCCTCAGGGAACACCGGGGAGCTGTTTTTT. This codes for CASSSSGNTGELFF. This chain connects TRBV7-2 to TRBJ2-2; no firm D call. Germline V gene data show CDR1 as SGHTA and CDR2 as FQGNSA. The CDR3 spans 14 residues. V was shortened by 4 bases and J by 1 base, with 7 bases between the two germline ends.

The CDR3 is CASSDLGTGGPYGYTF. The CDR3 DNA follows: TGTGCCAGCAGTGACTTGGGGACAGGGGGTCCGTATGGCTACACCTTC. V is TRBV6-4 and J is TRBJ1-2; 11 positions match TRBD1. J gave up 5 bases and V 1 base, and 6 bases lay outside the gene matches. The CDR3 contains 16 residues. The V gene's germline CDR1 is MRHNA and CDR2 SNTAGT.

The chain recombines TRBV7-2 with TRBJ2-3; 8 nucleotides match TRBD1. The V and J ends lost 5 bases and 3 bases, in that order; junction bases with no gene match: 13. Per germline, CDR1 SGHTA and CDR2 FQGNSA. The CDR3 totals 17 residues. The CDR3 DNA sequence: TGTGCCAGCAGCCAAGCTACACAGGGGGTGGCGACAGATACGCAGTATTTT. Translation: CASSQATQGVATDTQYF. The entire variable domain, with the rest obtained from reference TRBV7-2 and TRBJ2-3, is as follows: GAGVSQSPSNKVTEKGKDVELRCDPISGHTALYWYRQSLGQGLEFLIYFQGNSAPDKSGLPSDRFSAERTGGSVSTLTIQRTQQEDSAVYLCASSQATQGVATDTQYFGPGTRLTVL.

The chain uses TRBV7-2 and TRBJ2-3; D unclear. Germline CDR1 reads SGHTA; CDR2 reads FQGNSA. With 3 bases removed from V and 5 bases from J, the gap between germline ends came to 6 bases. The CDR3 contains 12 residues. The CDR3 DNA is TGTGCCAGCAGCTTCGACCTAGATACGCAGTATTTT. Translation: CASSFDLDTQYF.

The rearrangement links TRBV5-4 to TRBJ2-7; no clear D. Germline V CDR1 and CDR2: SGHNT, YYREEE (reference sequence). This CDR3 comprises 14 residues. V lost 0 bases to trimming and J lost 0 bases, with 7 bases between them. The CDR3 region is CASSLAQDSYEQYF. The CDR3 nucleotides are TGTGCCAGCAGCTTGGCGCAGGACTCCTACGAGCAGTACTTC.

The CDR3 is CASTRTGNTEAFF. The DNA of the CDR3 is TGTGCCAGCACTCGGACAGGGAACACTGAAGCTTTCTTT. This sequence joins TRBV28 and TRBJ1-1; 7 bases map to TRBD1. The CDR3 is made up of 13 amino acids. Germline CDR1 and CDR2: MDHEN and SYDVKM. J lost 1 base, V lost 7 bases, and 3 bases had no gene match.

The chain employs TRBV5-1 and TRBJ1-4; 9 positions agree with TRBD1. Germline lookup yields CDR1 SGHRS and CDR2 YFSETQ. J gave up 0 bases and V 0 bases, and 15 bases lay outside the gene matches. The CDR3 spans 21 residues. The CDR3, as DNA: TGCGCCAGCAGCTTGGGCGGGGGACAGGGCCCGGACCCCGCAACTAATGAAAAACTGTTTTTT. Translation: CASSLGGGQGPDPATNEKLFF.

The chain's CDR3 is CASSLGLGDEQFF. DNA of the CDR3: TGTGCCAGCAGCCTGGGACTCGGCGATGAGCAGTTCTTC. This rearrangement joins TRBV7-9 to TRBJ2-1, with D possibly matching TRBD2 (6 bases). The CDR3 length is 13 residues. Trimming removed 5 bases from V and 8 bases from J, with 13 bases in between. Germline V lookup: CDR1 SEHNR, CDR2 FQNEAQ (reference sequence).

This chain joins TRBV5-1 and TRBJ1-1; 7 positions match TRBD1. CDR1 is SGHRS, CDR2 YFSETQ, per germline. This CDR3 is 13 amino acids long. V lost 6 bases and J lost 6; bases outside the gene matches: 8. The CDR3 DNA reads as TGCGCCAGCAACCAACAGGGGCTTGCTGAAGCTTTCTTT. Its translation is CASNQQGLAEAFF.

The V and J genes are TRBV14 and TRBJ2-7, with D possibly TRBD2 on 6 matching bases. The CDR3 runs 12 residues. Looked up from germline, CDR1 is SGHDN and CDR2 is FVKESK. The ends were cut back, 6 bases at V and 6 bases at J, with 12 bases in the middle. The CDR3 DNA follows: TGTGCCAGCAGACACAGCGGGTCCGAGCAGTACTTC. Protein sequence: CASRHSGSEQYF.

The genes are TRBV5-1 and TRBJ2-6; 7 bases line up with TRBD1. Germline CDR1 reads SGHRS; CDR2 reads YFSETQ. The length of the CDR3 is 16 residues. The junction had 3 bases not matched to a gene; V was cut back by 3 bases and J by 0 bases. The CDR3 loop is CASSSGQISGANVLTF. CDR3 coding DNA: TGCGCCAGCAGCTCGGGACAGATCTCTGGGGCCAACGTCCTGACTTTC.

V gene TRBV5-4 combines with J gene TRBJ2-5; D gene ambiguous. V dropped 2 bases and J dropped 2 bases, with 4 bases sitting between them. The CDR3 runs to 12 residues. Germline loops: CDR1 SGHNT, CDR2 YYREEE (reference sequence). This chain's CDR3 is CASSLNQETQYF. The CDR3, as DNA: TGTGCCAGCAGCTTAAATCAAGAGACCCAGTACTTC.

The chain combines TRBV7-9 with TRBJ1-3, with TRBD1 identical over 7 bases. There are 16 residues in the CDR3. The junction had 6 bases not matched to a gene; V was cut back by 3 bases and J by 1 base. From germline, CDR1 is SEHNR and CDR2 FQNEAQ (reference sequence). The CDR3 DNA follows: TGTGCCAGCAGCTTTAGACAGGGAGGATCTGGAAACACCATATATTTT. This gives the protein CASSFRQGGSGNTIYF.

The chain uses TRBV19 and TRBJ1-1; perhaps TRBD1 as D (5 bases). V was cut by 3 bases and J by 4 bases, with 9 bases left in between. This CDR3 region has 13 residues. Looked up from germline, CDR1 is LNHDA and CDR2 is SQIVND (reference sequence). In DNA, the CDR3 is TGTGCCAGTAGTATCGGGGGGATCACTGAAGCTTTCTTT. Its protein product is CASSIGGITEAFF.

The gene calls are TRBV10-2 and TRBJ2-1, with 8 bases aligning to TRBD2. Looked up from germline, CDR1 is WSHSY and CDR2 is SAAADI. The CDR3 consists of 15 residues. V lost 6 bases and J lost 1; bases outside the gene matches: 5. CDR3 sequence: CASRGGRFSYNEQFF. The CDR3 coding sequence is TGCGCCAGCAGAGGCGGGAGGTTTTCCTACAATGAGCAGTTCTTC.

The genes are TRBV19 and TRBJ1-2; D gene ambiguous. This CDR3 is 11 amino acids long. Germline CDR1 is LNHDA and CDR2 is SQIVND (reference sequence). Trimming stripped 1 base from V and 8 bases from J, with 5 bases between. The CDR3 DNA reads TGTGCCAGTAGTATAGGGCTCGGCTACACCTTC. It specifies CASSIGLGYTF.

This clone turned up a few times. The CDR3 loop is CASSYSGTGSEKLFF. In nucleotides, the CDR3 is TGTGCCAGCAGTTACTCGGGGACAGGGAGTGAAAAACTGTTTTTT. This chain joins TRBV6-5 and TRBJ1-4, with TRBD1 matching 9 bases. The V gene end was trimmed by 0 bases and the J gene end by 7 bases; junction bases not matched to a gene: 3. This CDR3 contains 15 residues. From germline, CDR1 is MNHEY and CDR2 SVGAGI.

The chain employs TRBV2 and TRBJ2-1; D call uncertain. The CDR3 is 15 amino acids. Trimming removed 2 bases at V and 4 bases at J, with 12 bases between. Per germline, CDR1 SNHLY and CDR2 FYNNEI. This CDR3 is CASSEQLSIYNEQFF. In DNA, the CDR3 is TGTGCCAGCAGTGAACAGCTATCGATTTACAATGAGCAGTTCTTC. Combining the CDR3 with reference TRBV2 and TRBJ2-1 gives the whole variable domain EPEVTQTPSHQVTQMGQEVILRCVPISNHLYFYWYRQILGQKVEFLVSFYNNEISEKSEIFDDQFSVERPDGSNFTLKIRSTKLEDSAMYFCASSEQLSIYNEQFFGPGTRLTVL.

CDR3 loop: CASSLGQTNTGELFF. DNA of the CDR3: TGTGCCAGCAGCTTAGGACAGACGAACACCGGGGAGCTGTTTTTT. V usage is TRBV5-8 and J usage is TRBJ2-2, with D perhaps matching TRBD1 (6 bases). The CDR3 loop spans 15 amino acids. CDR1 and CDR2 from the germline V gene are SGHTS and YDEGEE. V was clipped by 2 bases and J by 0 bases, with 8 bases between them. Based on the CDR3 plus reference TRBV5-8 and TRBJ2-2, the full variable domain is EAGVTQSPTHLIKTRGQQATLRCSPISGHTSVYWYQQALGLGLQFLLWYDEGEERNRGNFPPRFSGRQFPNYSSELNVNALELEDSALYLCASSLGQTNTGELFFGEGSRLTVL.

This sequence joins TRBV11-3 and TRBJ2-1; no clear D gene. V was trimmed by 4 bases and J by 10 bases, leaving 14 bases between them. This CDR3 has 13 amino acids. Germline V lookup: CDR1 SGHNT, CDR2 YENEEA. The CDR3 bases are TGTGCCAGCAGCTCCCGTAGTATGCAGGAGCAGTTCTTC. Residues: CASSSRSMQEQFF.

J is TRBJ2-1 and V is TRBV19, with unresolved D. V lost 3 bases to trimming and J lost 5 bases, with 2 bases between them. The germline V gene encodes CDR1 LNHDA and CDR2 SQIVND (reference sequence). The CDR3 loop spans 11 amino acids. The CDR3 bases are TGTGCCAGTAGTATCAACAATGAGCAGTTCTTC. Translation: CASSINNEQFF. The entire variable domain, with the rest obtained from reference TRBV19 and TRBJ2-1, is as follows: DGGITQSPKYLFRKEGQNVTLSCEQNLNHDAMYWYRQDPGQGLRLIYYSQIVNDFQKGDIAEGYSVSREKKESFPLTVTSAQKNPTAFYLCASSINNEQFFGPGTRLTVL.